Listed below are T cell receptor beta chains from one sample, sequenced in a study of blood T cells in healthy people across ages. From the 5' RACE reads, TCRdb called clonotypes with MiXCR, one entry per CDR3 protein. The table records approximately 2,000,000 distinct CDR3 sequences, about two fifths of them present only once. The sample comprised blood. These receptors originate from a human donor in good health. Both conserved end residues are part of each CDR3. The D gene is left open where the match is weak. Not all rows give a size; the values are once, few, many and, for expanded clones, a class.

abundance: few; j_gene: TRBJ2-7; d_gene: TRBD2; v_gene: TRBV6-5; CDR3nt: TGTGCCAGCAGTTACTCAATGGGGACTAGCGGGAGCCGCTCCTACGAGCAGTACTTC; CDR3aa: CASSYSMGTSGSRSYEQYF
abundance: NA; j_gene: TRBJ2-5; d_gene: NA; v_gene: TRBV19; CDR3nt: TGTGCCAGTAGTATTAGGGGTGGACAGCCGGACCCTCAAGAGACCCAGTACTTC; CDR3aa: CASSIRGGQPDPQETQYF
abundance: NA; j_gene: TRBJ2-5; d_gene: TRBD1; v_gene: TRBV20-1; CDR3nt: TGCAGTGCTACCGATTCACAGGGGTGGGAGACCCAGTACTTC; CDR3aa: CSATDSQGWETQYF
abundance: few; j_gene: TRBJ1-1; d_gene: TRBD1; v_gene: TRBV10-2; CDR3nt: TGCGCCAGCAGGACAGGGGCCGGGGGTGAAGCTTTCTTT; CDR3aa: CASRTGAGGEAFF
abundance: NA; j_gene: TRBJ1-4; d_gene: NA; v_gene: TRBV12-3/TRBV12-4; CDR3nt: TGTGCCAGCAGTTTGGGGGGTGGCGGAAAACTGTTTTTT; CDR3aa: CASSLGGGGKLFF
abundance: many; j_gene: TRBJ1-1; d_gene: TRBD1; v_gene: TRBV12-3/TRBV12-4; CDR3nt: TGCGCCAGCAGCCAAGGACAGGGGACTGAAGCTTTCTTT; CDR3aa: CASSQGQGTEAFF
abundance: NA; j_gene: TRBJ1-1; d_gene: TRBD1; v_gene: TRBV28; CDR3nt: TGTGCCAGCAGTTTACAGGGGGCAATCGCTGAAGCTTTCTTT; CDR3aa: CASSLQGAIAEAFF
abundance: once; j_gene: TRBJ2-3; d_gene: TRBD2; v_gene: TRBV20-1; CDR3nt: TGCAGTGCTAGAGGGCTAGCGGGGGGGCTTGGCACCACAGATACGCAGTATTTT; CDR3aa: CSARGLAGGLGTTDTQYF
abundance: few; j_gene: TRBJ1-2; d_gene: TRBD1; v_gene: TRBV29-1; CDR3nt: TGCAGCGTCTTCCAGGGGGGCTATGGCTACACCTTC; CDR3aa: CSVFQGGYGYTF
abundance: NA; j_gene: TRBJ2-3; d_gene: TRBD2; v_gene: TRBV7-9; CDR3nt: TGTGCCAGCAGCTCTACGACTAGCGGGGTGACAGATACGCAGTATTTT; CDR3aa: CASSSTTSGVTDTQYF
abundance: few; j_gene: TRBJ2-3; d_gene: NA; v_gene: TRBV7-6; CDR3nt: TGTGCCAGCAGCGAGACAGATGATACGCAGTATTTT; CDR3aa: CASSETDDTQYF
abundance: NA; j_gene: TRBJ1-2; d_gene: TRBD1; v_gene: TRBV15; CDR3nt: TGTGCCACCAGCAGGGGCCCCTGGACAGGGAGAACTGGCTACACCTTC; CDR3aa: CATSRGPWTGRTGYTF
abundance: few; j_gene: TRBJ2-6; d_gene: NA; v_gene: TRBV7-9; CDR3nt: TGTGCCAGCAGCTTATATGGGTGGGCCAACGTCCTGACTTTC; CDR3aa: CASSLYGWANVLTF
abundance: NA; j_gene: TRBJ1-5; d_gene: NA; v_gene: TRBV20-1; CDR3nt: TGCAGTGCTAGACGCGGGGTTCAGCCCCAGCATTTT; CDR3aa: CSARRGVQPQHF
abundance: few; j_gene: TRBJ2-3; d_gene: TRBD1; v_gene: TRBV7-2; CDR3nt: TGTGCCAGCAGCTCGAGACAGGGGGATTATTTGTTCACAGATACGCAGTATTTT; CDR3aa: CASSSRQGDYLFTDTQYF
abundance: few; j_gene: TRBJ1-2; d_gene: NA; v_gene: TRBV5-1; CDR3nt: TGCGCCAGCAGGACAGAACCTAACTATGGCTACACCTTC; CDR3aa: CASRTEPNYGYTF
abundance: NA; j_gene: TRBJ1-6; d_gene: TRBD1; v_gene: TRBV28; CDR3nt: TGTGCCAGCAGACTAGGGACAGGGAGGAATTCACCCCTCCACTTT; CDR3aa: CASRLGTGRNSPLHF
abundance: NA; j_gene: TRBJ1-2; d_gene: NA; v_gene: TRBV9; CDR3nt: TGTACCAGCAGCGTAGAGGGGGGACCGGTCGGCTACACCTTC; CDR3aa: CTSSVEGGPVGYTF
abundance: NA; j_gene: TRBJ1-2; d_gene: NA; v_gene: TRBV12-3/TRBV12-4; CDR3nt: TGTGCCAGCAGTTCCCGGGCCCTCGGGGGCTATGGCTACACCTTC; CDR3aa: CASSSRALGGYGYTF
abundance: NA; j_gene: TRBJ1-2; d_gene: TRBD1; v_gene: TRBV3-1; CDR3nt: TGTGCCAGCAGTCAAGACATTCGGACAGGCGGAGAGTATGGCTACACCTTC; CDR3aa: CASSQDIRTGGEYGYTF
abundance: NA; j_gene: TRBJ1-2; d_gene: TRBD1; v_gene: TRBV11-3; CDR3nt: TGTGCCAGCAGCTTAGCCAGGGGGCTCGTTGGCTACACCTTC; CDR3aa: CASSLARGLVGYTF
abundance: few; j_gene: TRBJ1-3; d_gene: NA; v_gene: TRBV3-1; CDR3nt: TGTGCCAGCAGCCAAGTCGGTAGTGGAAACACCATATATTTT; CDR3aa: CASSQVGSGNTIYF
abundance: NA; j_gene: TRBJ1-5; d_gene: NA; v_gene: TRBV29-1; CDR3nt: TGCAGCGTTGAAGAGGGGGTAGATCAGCCCCAGCATTTT; CDR3aa: CSVEEGVDQPQHF
abundance: NA; j_gene: TRBJ1-1; d_gene: NA; v_gene: TRBV6-2/TRBV6-3; CDR3nt: TGTGCCAGCATCACAACCCCGGGCATTCCACGGACTGAAGCTTTCTTT; CDR3aa: CASITTPGIPRTEAFF
abundance: NA; j_gene: TRBJ2-1; d_gene: TRBD1; v_gene: TRBV7-2; CDR3nt: TGTGCCAGCAGCTTTGGGACAGGGGGGCAAAGCTCCTACAATGAGCAGTTCTTC; CDR3aa: CASSFGTGGQSSYNEQFF
abundance: NA; j_gene: TRBJ2-6; d_gene: TRBD1; v_gene: TRBV14; CDR3nt: TGTGCCAGCAGCCACTCCCGGGACAGGGCGATCCCTGGGGCCAACGTCCTGACTTTC; CDR3aa: CASSHSRDRAIPGANVLTF
abundance: NA; j_gene: TRBJ2-1; d_gene: TRBD2; v_gene: TRBV7-9; CDR3nt: TGTGCCAGCGGGACTAGCGGGGGGGCCGGGGATGAGCAGTTCTTC; CDR3aa: CASGTSGGAGDEQFF
abundance: NA; j_gene: TRBJ1-4; d_gene: TRBD1; v_gene: TRBV2; CDR3nt: TGTGCCAGCAGTTCCCCCCCCAACCCCCTGGACAGGCACGCAACTAATGAAAAACTGTTTTTT; CDR3aa: CASSSPPNPLDRHATNEKLFF
abundance: many; j_gene: TRBJ1-2; d_gene: NA; v_gene: TRBV12-3/TRBV12-4; CDR3nt: TGCGCCAGCAGCTTGCAGGGGAGCTATGGCTACACCTTC; CDR3aa: CASSLQGSYGYTF
abundance: NA; j_gene: TRBJ2-3; d_gene: NA; v_gene: TRBV11-3; CDR3nt: TGTGCCAGCAGCTTGACGTTGTTGGATACGCAGTATTTT; CDR3aa: CASSLTLLDTQYF
abundance: NA; j_gene: TRBJ2-3; d_gene: NA; v_gene: TRBV4-2; CDR3nt: TGTGCCAGCAGCCAAGGAATTCCGGACAAGGGGACAGATACGCAGTATTTT; CDR3aa: CASSQGIPDKGTDTQYF
abundance: NA; j_gene: TRBJ1-1; d_gene: NA; v_gene: TRBV12-3/TRBV12-4; CDR3nt: TGTGCCAGCAGTTCCCCCACCACAGGAGGTGCTGAAGCTTTCTTT; CDR3aa: CASSSPTTGGAEAFF
abundance: few; j_gene: TRBJ1-5; d_gene: NA; v_gene: TRBV12-3/TRBV12-4; CDR3nt: TGTGCCAGCAGTTTAGCGCCGACATGGGATAGCAATCAGCCCCAGCATTTT; CDR3aa: CASSLAPTWDSNQPQHF
abundance: many; j_gene: TRBJ2-5; d_gene: TRBD1; v_gene: TRBV6-6; CDR3nt: TGTGCCAGCAGTTACGAGGGGGCGTGGGAGACCCAGTACTTC; CDR3aa: CASSYEGAWETQYF
abundance: NA; j_gene: TRBJ1-1; d_gene: NA; v_gene: TRBV20-1; CDR3nt: TGCAGTGCTAGGGAAGGTACAGCCACTGAAGCTTTCTTT; CDR3aa: CSAREGTATEAFF
abundance: few; j_gene: TRBJ2-7; d_gene: NA; v_gene: TRBV6-2/TRBV6-3; CDR3nt: TGTGCCAACCCAGGGATCTCCTACGAGCAGTACTTC; CDR3aa: CANPGISYEQYF
abundance: NA; j_gene: TRBJ1-2; d_gene: NA; v_gene: TRBV11-2; CDR3nt: TGTGCCAGCCGACCAGGCGACTATGGCTACACCTTC; CDR3aa: CASRPGDYGYTF
abundance: NA; j_gene: TRBJ2-1; d_gene: TRBD2; v_gene: TRBV29-1; CDR3nt: TGCAGCGACAGTAGCGGGGATAGCTCCTACAATGAGCAGTTCTTC; CDR3aa: CSDSSGDSSYNEQFF
abundance: NA; j_gene: TRBJ1-5; d_gene: NA; v_gene: TRBV2; CDR3nt: TGTGCCAGCAGTGAAGCGCGGGGGATGGGCAATCAGCCCCAGCATTTT; CDR3aa: CASSEARGMGNQPQHF
abundance: NA; j_gene: TRBJ1-2; d_gene: NA; v_gene: TRBV14; CDR3nt: TGTGCCAGCAGCCGGAGTGGGGGGAGTTATGGCTACACCTTC; CDR3aa: CASSRSGGSYGYTF
abundance: NA; j_gene: TRBJ1-2; d_gene: TRBD1; v_gene: TRBV20-1; CDR3nt: TGCAGTGCCCGGACACAGGGGGGTTTTAACTATGGCTACACCTTC; CDR3aa: CSARTQGGFNYGYTF